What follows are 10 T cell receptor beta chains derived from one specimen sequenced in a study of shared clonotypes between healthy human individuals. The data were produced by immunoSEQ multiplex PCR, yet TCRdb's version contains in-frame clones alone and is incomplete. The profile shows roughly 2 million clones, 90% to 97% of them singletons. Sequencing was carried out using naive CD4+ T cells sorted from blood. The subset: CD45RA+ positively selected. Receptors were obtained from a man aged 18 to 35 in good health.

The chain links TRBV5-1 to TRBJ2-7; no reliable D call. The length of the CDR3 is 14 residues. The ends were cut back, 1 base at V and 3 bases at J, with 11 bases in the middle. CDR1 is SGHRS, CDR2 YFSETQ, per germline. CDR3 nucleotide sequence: TGCGCCAGCAGCTTGATCCCCAGCAACTACGAGCAGTACTTC. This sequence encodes CASSLIPSNYEQYF. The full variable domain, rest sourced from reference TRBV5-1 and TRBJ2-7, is KAGVTQTPRYLIKTRGQQVTLSCSPISGHRSVSWYQQTPGQGLQFLFEYFSETQRNKGNFPGRFSGRQFSNSRSEMNVSTLELGDSALYLCASSLIPSNYEQYFGPGTRLTVT.

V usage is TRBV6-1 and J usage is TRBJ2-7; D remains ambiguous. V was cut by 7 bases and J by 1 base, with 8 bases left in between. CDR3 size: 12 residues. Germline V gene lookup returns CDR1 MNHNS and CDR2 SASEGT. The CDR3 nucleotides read TGTGCCAGCAATGCAGGTTCCTACGAGCAGTACTTC. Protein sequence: CASNAGSYEQYF.

The CDR3 protein is CASSRTGTSTVSGANVLTF. For the CDR3, the DNA is TGCGCCAGCAGCCGGACAGGGACATCGACCGTGTCTGGGGCCAACGTCCTGACTTTC. The chain employs TRBV5-1 and TRBJ2-6, with 8 bases aligning to TRBD1. J gave up 1 base and V 4 bases, and 13 bases lay outside the gene matches. CDR3 length equals 19 residues. CDR1 is SGHRS, CDR2 YFSETQ, per germline.

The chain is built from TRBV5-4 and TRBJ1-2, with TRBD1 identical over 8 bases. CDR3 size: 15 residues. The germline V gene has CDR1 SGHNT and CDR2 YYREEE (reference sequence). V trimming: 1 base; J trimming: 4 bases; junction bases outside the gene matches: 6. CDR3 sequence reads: CASSLWDRPFYGYTF. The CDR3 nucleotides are TGTGCCAGCAGCTTGTGGGACAGGCCTTTCTATGGCTACACCTTC.

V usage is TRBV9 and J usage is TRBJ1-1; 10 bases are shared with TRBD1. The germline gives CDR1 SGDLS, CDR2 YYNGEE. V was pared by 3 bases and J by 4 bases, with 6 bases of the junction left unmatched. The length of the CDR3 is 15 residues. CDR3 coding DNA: TGTGCCAGCAGCGAAGTGACAGGGGGCTTCACTGAAGCTTTCTTT. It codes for CASSEVTGGFTEAFF. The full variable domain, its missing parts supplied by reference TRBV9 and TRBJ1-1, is DSGVTQTPKHLITATGQRVTLRCSPRSGDLSVYWYQQSLDQGLQFLIQYYNGEERAKGNILERFSAQQFPDLHSELNLSSLELGDSALYFCASSEVTGGFTEAFFGQGTRLTVV.

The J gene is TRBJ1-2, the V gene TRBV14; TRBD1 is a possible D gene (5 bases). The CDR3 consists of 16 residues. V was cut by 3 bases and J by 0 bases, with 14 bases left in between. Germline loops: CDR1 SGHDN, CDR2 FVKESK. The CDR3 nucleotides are TGTGCCAGCAGCCAGGAATGGGACGGTTCTAACTATGGCTACACCTTC. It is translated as CASSQEWDGSNYGYTF.

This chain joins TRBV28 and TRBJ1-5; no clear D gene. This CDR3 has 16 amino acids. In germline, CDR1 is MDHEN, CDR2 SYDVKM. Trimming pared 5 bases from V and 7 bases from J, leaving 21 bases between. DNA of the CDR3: TGTGCCAGCAGTCCCCGTACCCCCAGCGGCAGACAGCCCCAGCATTTT. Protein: CASSPRTPSGRQPQHF. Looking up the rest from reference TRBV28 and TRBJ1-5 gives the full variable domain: DVKVTQSSRYLVKRTGEKVFLECVQDMDHENMFWYRQDPGLGLRLIYFSYDVKMKEKGDIPEGYSVSREKKERFSLILESASTNQTSMYLCASSPRTPSGRQPQHFGDGTRLSIL.

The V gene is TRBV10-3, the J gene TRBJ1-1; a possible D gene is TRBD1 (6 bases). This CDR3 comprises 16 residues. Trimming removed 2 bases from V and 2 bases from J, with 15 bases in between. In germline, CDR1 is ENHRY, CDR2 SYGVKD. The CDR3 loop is CAISEDIQGLNTEAFF. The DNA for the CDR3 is TGTGCCATCAGTGAGGACATACAGGGCCTAAACACTGAAGCTTTCTTT.

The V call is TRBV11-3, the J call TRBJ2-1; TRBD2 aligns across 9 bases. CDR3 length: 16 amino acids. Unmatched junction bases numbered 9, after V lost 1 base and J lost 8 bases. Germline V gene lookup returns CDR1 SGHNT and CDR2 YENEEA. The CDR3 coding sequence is TGTGCCAGCAGCTTAGGAGCGGGAGGTTATGGCGATGAGCAGTTCTTC. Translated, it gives CASSLGAGGYGDEQFF.

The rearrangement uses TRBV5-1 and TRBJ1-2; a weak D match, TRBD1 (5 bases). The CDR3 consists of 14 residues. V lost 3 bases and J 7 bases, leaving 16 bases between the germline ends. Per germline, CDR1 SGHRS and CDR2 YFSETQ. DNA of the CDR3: TGCGCCAGCAGCTCCAGGGAGGGTATTGGTGGCTACACCTTC. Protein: CASSSREGIGGYTF.